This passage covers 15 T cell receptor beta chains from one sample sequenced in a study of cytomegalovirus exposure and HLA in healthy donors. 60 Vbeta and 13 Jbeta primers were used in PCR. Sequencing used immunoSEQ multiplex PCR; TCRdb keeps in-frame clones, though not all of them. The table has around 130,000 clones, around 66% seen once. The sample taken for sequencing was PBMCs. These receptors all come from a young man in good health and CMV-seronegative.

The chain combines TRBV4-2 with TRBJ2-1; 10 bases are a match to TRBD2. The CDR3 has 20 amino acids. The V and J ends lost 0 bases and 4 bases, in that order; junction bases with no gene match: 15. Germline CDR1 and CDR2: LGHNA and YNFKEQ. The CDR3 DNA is TGTGCCAGCAGCCAAGATTTCAACCCCACAACTAGCGGGGCTTACAATGAGCAGTTCTTC. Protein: CASSQDFNPTTSGAYNEQFF.

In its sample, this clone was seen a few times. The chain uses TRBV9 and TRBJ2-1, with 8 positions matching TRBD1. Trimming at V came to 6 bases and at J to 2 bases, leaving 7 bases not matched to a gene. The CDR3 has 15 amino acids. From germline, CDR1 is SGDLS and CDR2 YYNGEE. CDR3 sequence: CASNPMGQAYNEQFF. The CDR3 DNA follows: TGTGCCAGCAACCCCATGGGACAGGCCTACAATGAGCAGTTCTTC.

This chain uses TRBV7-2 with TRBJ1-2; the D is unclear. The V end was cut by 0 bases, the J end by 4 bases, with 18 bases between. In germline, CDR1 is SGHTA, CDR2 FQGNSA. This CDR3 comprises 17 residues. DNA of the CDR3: TGTGCCAGCAGCTTAGCGTCGGGTGGAGCCGGTATCTATGGCTACACCTTC. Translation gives CASSLASGGAGIYGYTF.

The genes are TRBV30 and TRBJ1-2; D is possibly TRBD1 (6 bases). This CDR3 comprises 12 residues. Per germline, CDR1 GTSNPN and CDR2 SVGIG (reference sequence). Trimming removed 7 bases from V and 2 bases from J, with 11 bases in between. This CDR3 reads CAYVRGNYGYTF. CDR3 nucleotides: TGTGCCTATGTTAGGGGGAACTATGGCTACACCTTC.

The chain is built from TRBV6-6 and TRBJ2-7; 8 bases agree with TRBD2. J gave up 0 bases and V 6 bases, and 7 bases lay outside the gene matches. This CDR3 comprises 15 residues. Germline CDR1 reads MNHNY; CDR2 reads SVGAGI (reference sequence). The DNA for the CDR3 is TGTGCCAGCAGCTGGCTAGCGGGTACCTCCTACGAGCAGTACTTC. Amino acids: CASSWLAGTSYEQYF.

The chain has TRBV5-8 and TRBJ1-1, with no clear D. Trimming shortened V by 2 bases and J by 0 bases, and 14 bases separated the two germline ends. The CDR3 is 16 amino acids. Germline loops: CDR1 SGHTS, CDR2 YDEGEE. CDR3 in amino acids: CASSLRKTLMNTEAFF. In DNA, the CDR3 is TGTGCCAGCAGCTTACGTAAAACCCTAATGAACACTGAAGCTTTCTTT.

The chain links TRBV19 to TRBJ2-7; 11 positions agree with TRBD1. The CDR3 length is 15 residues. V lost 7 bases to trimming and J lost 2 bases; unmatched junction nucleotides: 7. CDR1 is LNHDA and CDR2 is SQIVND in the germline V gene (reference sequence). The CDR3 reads CASTPRTGGAYEQYF. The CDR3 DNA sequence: TGTGCCAGTACCCCTAGGACAGGGGGCGCCTACGAGCAGTACTTC.

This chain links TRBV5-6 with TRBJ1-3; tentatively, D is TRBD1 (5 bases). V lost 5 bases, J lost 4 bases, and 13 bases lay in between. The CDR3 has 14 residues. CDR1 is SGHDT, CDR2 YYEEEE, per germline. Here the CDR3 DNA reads TGTGCCAGCAGTTTTGCAGGGAAAGGAAACACCATATATTTT. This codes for CASSFAGKGNTIYF.

CDR3 protein: CASSDSVRAYTEAFF. In nucleotides, the CDR3 is TGTGCCAGCAGTGATAGTGTCAGGGCTTACACTGAAGCTTTCTTT. The V gene is TRBV2, the J gene TRBJ1-1, with D tentatively TRBD1 (5 bases). The CDR3 runs 15 residues. Trimming removed 3 bases from V and 3 bases from J, with 14 bases in between. Germline V lookup: CDR1 SNHLY, CDR2 FYNNEI.

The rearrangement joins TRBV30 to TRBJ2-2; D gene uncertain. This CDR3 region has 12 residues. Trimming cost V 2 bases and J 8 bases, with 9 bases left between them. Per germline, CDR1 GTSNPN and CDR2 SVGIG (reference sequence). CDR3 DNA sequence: TGTGCCTGGAGTCGGGTCAGTGGGGAGCTGTTTTTT. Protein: CAWSRVSGELFF.

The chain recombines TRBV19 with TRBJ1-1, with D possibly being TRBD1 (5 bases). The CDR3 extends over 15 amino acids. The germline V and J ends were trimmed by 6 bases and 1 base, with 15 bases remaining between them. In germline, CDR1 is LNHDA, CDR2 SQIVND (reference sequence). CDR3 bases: TGTGCCAGTAGGGACACCTTAAGAGGGAACACTGAAGCTTTCTTT. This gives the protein CASRDTLRGNTEAFF.

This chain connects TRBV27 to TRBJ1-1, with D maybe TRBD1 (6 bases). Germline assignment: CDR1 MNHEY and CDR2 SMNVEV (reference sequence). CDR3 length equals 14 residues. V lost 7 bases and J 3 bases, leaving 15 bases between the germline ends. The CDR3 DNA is TGTGCCAGCACCCTGGGGGCAGGGCACACTGAAGCTTTCTTT. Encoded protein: CASTLGAGHTEAFF.

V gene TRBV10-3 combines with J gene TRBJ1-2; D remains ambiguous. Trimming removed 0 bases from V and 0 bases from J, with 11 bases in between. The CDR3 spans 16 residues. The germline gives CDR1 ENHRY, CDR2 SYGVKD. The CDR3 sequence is CAISESKGSSNYGYTF. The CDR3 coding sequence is TGTGCCATCAGTGAGTCGAAAGGGAGCTCTAACTATGGCTACACCTTC.

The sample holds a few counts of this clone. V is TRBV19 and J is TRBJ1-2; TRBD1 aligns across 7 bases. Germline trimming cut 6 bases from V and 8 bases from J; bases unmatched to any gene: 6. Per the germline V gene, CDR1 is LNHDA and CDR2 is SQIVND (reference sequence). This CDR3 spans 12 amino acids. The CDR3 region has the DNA TGTGCCAGTAGCCTGACAGGGAGAGGCTACACCTTC. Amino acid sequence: CASSLTGRGYTF.

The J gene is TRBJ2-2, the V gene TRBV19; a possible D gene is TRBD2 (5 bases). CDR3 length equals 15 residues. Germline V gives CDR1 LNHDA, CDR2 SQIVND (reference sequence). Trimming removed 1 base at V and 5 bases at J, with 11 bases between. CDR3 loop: CASSIGSGGTGELFF. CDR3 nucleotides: TGTGCCAGTAGTATAGGATCCGGCGGGACCGGGGAGCTGTTTTTT.